These T cell receptor beta chains were read from a single sample in a study of post-analysis software for immune sequencing data. TCRdb reprocessed the PCR reads via MiXCR and lists one record per CDR3 protein. The sample yields 750,000 to 950,000 distinct CDR3 sequences, 53% seen once. The sample was blood. All receptors come from a girl aged 5 to 17 with multiple sclerosis. CDR3s include the opening cysteine and the closing phenylalanine or tryptophan. D genes are given only for firm matches. Clone size appears in some rows only: once, few, many, or a class for an expanded clone.

clone size	V gene	J gene	D gene	CDR3 protein	CDR3 DNA
few	TRBV11-2	TRBJ2-1	TRBD2	CASSTRLPSGSYNEQFF	TGTGCCAGCAGCACCCGCCTACCTAGCGGCTCCTACAATGAGCAGTTCTTC
NA	TRBV5-1	TRBJ1-1	NA	CASSLAGGGSMNTEAFF	TGCGCCAGCAGCTTGGCCGGTGGGGGATCTATGAACACTGAAGCTTTCTTT
few	TRBV27	TRBJ2-7	TRBD1	CASRQGQGYEQYF	TGTGCCAGCAGGCAGGGACAGGGCTACGAGCAGTACTTC
NA	TRBV7-7	TRBJ1-4	TRBD1	CASSSGQGKDEKLFF	TGTGCCAGCAGCTCGGGACAGGGAAAGGATGAAAAACTGTTTTTT
NA	TRBV7-3	TRBJ2-1	NA	CASSLLWEGEQFF	TGTGCCAGCAGCTTATTGTGGGAAGGGGAGCAGTTCTTC
few	TRBV6-2/TRBV6-3	TRBJ2-7	TRBD1	CASTPRDRHYEQYF	TGTGCCAGCACTCCCCGGGACAGGCATTACGAGCAGTACTTC
NA	TRBV20-1	TRBJ1-5	TRBD1	CSARVTGQGLGQPQHF	TGCAGTGCTAGAGTCACCGGACAGGGACTGGGTCAGCCCCAGCATTTT
NA	TRBV13	TRBJ2-1	NA	CASSSGLWGNEQFF	TGTGCCAGCAGCTCCGGACTATGGGGAAATGAGCAGTTCTTC
once	TRBV7-9	TRBJ2-5	NA	CASSLALGMEQYF	TGTGCCAGCAGCTTAGCCCTTGGGATGGAGCAATACTTC
once	TRBV27	TRBJ2-1	NA	CASRDRGASSYNEQFF	TGTGCCAGCAGAGACAGAGGGGCGAGCTCCTACAATGAGCAGTTCTTC
few	TRBV2	TRBJ2-1	NA	CASRGQGNYNEQFF	TGTGCCAGCAGGGGACAAGGCAACTACAATGAGCAGTTCTTC
few	TRBV3-1	TRBJ2-5	NA	CASSQPWTANRETQYF	TGTGCCAGCAGCCAACCCTGGACAGCTAACCGGGAGACCCAGTACTTC
NA	TRBV7-9	TRBJ2-7	TRBD2	CASSLPIPTSGSSYEQYF	TGTGCCAGCAGCTTACCCATACCAACTAGCGGGAGTTCCTACGAGCAGTACTTC
few	TRBV5-1	TRBJ2-3	NA	CASSWRGQISPTDTQYF	TGCGCCAGCAGCTGGCGGGGACAGATCTCCCCCACAGATACGCAGTATTTT
NA	TRBV9	TRBJ2-5	TRBD2	CANSARGFGTSGETQYF	TGTGCCAACAGCGCCCGCGGCTTCGGGACTAGCGGGGAGACCCAGTACTTC
NA	TRBV2	TRBJ2-6	TRBD1	CASSEARAGGAPGANVLTF	TGTGCCAGCAGTGAAGCCAGGGCAGGGGGCGCACCTGGGGCCAACGTCCTGACTTTC
few	TRBV7-2	TRBJ2-5	TRBD2	CASAHRGRLAGVQETQYF	TGTGCCAGCGCCCACCGGGGAAGACTAGCGGGGGTCCAAGAGACCCAGTACTTC
NA	TRBV5-1	TRBJ2-7	TRBD2	CASSIGLAGVYEQYF	TGCGCCAGCAGCATCGGACTAGCGGGAGTCTACGAGCAGTACTTC
few	TRBV18	TRBJ2-7	TRBD1	CASSPLQGAPNYEQYF	TGTGCCAGCTCACCCCTTCAGGGGGCCCCTAACTACGAGCAGTACTTC
NA	TRBV12-5	TRBJ1-1	NA	CASMWVNTEAFF	TGTGCTAGTATGTGGGTGAACACTGAAGCTTTCTTT
NA	TRBV21-1	TRBJ1-5	NA	CATSHLRRQPQHF	TGTGCCACTTCGCACCTGAGGCGTCAGCCCCAGCATTTT
NA	TRBV10-3	TRBJ2-3	TRBD1	CAISEGRGSPDTQYF	TGTGCCATCAGTGAAGGCAGGGGGTCCCCAGATACGCAGTATTTT
NA	TRBV11-2	TRBJ2-7	NA	CASSSGGPAYEQYF	TGTGCCAGCAGCTCAGGCGGGCCCGCCTACGAGCAGTACTTC
few	TRBV3-1	TRBJ1-2	NA	CASSPLGASNYSYTF	TGTGCCAGCAGCCCTCTCGGGGCTTCTAACTATAGCTACACCTTC
few	TRBV20-1	TRBJ2-5	TRBD1	CSAATGAPETQYF	TGCAGTGCCGCGACAGGGGCCCCAGAGACCCAGTACTTC
few	TRBV29-1	TRBJ2-1	NA	CSVATLLGDEQFF	TGCAGCGTAGCAACCCTACTAGGCGATGAGCAGTTCTTC
NA	TRBV10-3	TRBJ1-6	TRBD1	CAISGNRDSNSPLHF	TGTGCCATCAGTGGGAACCGGGACAGTAATTCACCCCTCCACTTT
NA	TRBV20-1	TRBJ2-3	TRBD2	CSARDTGGPSADTQYF	TGCAGTGCTAGAGATACGGGGGGGCCCTCGGCGGATACGCAGTATTTT
NA	TRBV9	TRBJ2-3	NA	CASSVGDSYTDTQYF	TGTGCCAGCAGCGTAGGTGACAGCTACACAGATACGCAGTATTTT
NA	TRBV29-1	TRBJ2-1	NA	CSSQLGDEQFF	TGCAGCTCACAACTGGGGGATGAGCAGTTCTTC
NA	TRBV6-2/TRBV6-3	TRBJ2-3	NA	CASSYLRQNGDTQYF	TGTGCCAGCAGTTACCTTAGACAGAATGGAGATACACAGTATTTT
NA	TRBV6-5	TRBJ1-1	NA	CASSYSQGEAFF	TGTGCCAGCAGTTACTCGCAGGGGGAAGCTTTCTTT
few	TRBV7-2	TRBJ2-1	NA	CASSFSAPQEQFF	TGTGCCAGCAGCTTTAGCGCCCCTCAGGAGCAGTTCTTC
few	TRBV20-1	TRBJ2-3	TRBD2	CSATSGRAPDTQYF	TGCAGTGCTACTAGCGGGAGGGCCCCAGATACGCAGTATTTT
NA	TRBV27	TRBJ2-1	TRBD2	CASSLPLGGGPNEQFF	TGTGCCAGCAGTTTACCCCTGGGGGGGGGACCCAATGAGCAGTTCTTC